The 2 T cell receptor beta chains reported below all come from one sample, sequenced in a study of blood T cell repertoires in COVID-19. Sequencing used immunoSEQ multiplex PCR; TCRdb keeps in-frame clones, though not all of them. The table lists about 260,000 clones, approximately 88% of them singletons. Material: peripheral blood. The receptors were gathered from a woman aged 70-85 years with COVID-19, enrolled during active disease.

The rearrangement joins TRBV3-1 (or the pseudogene TRBV3-2) to TRBJ1-1; D gene uncertain. With 1 base removed from V and 0 bases from J, the gap between germline ends came to 6 bases. The CDR3 consists of 14 residues. Germline-derived CDR1 and CDR2 are LGHDT and YNNKEL (reference sequence). DNA for the CDR3: TGTGCCAGCAGCCAAGGAGGGTTGAACACTGAAGCTTTCTTT. This sequence encodes CASSQGGLNTEAFF.

V usage is TRBV18 and J usage is TRBJ1-3; no definite D call. The CDR3 sequence is 16 residues long. Trimming removed 4 bases at V and 0 bases at J, with 13 bases between. The germline gives CDR1 KGHSH, CDR2 LQKENI. The CDR3 DNA follows: TGTGCCAGCTCACAACTAGGACCTAACTCTGGAAACACCATATATTTT. Translated, it gives CASSQLGPNSGNTIYF.